This section outlines one T cell receptor beta chain sequence together with its context. The clone's antigen remains unknown. No much larger clonotype is one base removed from it; base qualities were not supplied. The data derive from a study of T cell repertoires in cytomegalovirus infection (dated by TCRdb to about 2019). Concerning the study at large: Donor HLA type was relevant to the analysis, because carriage of CMV infection together with the matching HLA type was indicated by public TCR beta signatures.

Spanning cysteine to phenylalanine, the CDR3 consists of 12 amino acids. Only CDR3 DNA remains: 36 bases, in frame from the first base. As encoded in the germline V gene, CDR1 is SQVTM while CDR2 is ANQGSEA. V is shortened by 2 bases, J by 5 bases, and the region joining them spans 7 bases. Beyond this particular receptor, the publication reports: In both this cohort and an independent cohort of a few hundred donors, the cumulative frequency of public TCR beta family members distinguished carriers of CMV infection plus the relevant HLA type. The ex vivo response was dominated by HLA-C-restricted CMV-specific TCR beta clonotypes, which also provided the single most frequent clonotype in two of eight donors.

Sequenced on an Illumina HiSeq 1500. TCRdb reran the public reads through fastp at Q25 and MiXCR, keeping productive beta chains. Rows are unified per CDR3 protein, each entry keeping the most common DNA and genes. This sample holds roughly 630,000 distinct CDR3 sequences; about 24% were observed only once. Of the sample, around 7.6% falls within the top ten clones. Specimen: CD8+ T cells from PBMCs. The sequence is built from TRBV29-1 and TRBJ2-1; the D gene assignment is ambiguous. The TCR sequence derives from a human donor in good health (CMV status not recorded). Some clones in this sample may be carry-over from other donors' samples. At the DNA level, the sequence is TGCAGCGTTGAATTTCCTGACAATGAGCAGTTCTTC. It translates to CSVEFPDNEQFF.